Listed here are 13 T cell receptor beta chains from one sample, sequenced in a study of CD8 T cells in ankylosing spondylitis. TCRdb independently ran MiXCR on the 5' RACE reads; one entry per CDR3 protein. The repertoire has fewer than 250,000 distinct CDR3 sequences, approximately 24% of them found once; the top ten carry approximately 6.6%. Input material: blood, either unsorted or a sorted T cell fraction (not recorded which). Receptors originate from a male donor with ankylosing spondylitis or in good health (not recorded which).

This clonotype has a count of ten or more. CDR3 residues: CSVEERASGRRQETQYF. CDR3 coding DNA: TGCAGCGTTGAAGAGAGGGCGAGCGGGAGGCGACAAGAGACCCAGTACTTC. This chain links TRBV29-1 with TRBJ2-5; TRBD2 matches at 9 bases. The CDR3 has 17 residues. With 0 bases clipped from V and 2 bases from J, the junction kept 10 bases outside the gene matches. Germline CDR1 SQVTM, CDR2 ANQGSEA.

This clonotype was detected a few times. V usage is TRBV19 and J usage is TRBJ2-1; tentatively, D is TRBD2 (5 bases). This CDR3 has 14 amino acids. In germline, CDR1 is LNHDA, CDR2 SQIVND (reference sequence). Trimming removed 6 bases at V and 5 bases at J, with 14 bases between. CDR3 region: CASRYGPGNNEQFF. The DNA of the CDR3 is TGTGCCAGTAGATATGGTCCGGGGAACAATGAGCAGTTCTTC.

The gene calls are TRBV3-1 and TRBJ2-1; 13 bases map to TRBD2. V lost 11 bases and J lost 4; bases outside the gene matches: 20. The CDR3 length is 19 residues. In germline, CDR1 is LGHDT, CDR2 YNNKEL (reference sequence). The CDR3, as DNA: TGTGCCTCCTGCGGGTGGACTAGCGGGAGCGCGGGTGGTTACAATGAGCAGTTCTTC. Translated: CASCGWTSGSAGGYNEQFF.

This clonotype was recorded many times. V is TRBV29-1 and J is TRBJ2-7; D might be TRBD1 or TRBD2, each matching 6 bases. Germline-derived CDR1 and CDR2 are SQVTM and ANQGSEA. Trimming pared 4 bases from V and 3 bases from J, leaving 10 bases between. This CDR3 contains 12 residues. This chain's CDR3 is CSVGRDNYEQYF. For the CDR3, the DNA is TGCAGCGTTGGGCGGGACAACTACGAGCAGTACTTC.

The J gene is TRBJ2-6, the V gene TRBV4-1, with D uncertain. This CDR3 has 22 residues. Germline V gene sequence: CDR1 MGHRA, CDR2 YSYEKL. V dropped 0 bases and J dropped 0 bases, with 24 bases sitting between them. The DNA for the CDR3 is TGCGCCAGCAGCCAAGATCTGGCGGACCCCGGATCCATCAACTCTGGGGCCAACGTCCTGACTTTC. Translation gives CASSQDLADPGSINSGANVLTF.

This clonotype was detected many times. This chain's CDR3 is CSAASGRAPYEQYF. CDR3 sequence (DNA): TGCAGTGCTGCTAGCGGGAGGGCCCCCTACGAGCAGTACTTC. The chain employs TRBV20-1 and TRBJ2-7; 12 bases are a match to TRBD2. CDR3 size: 14 residues. Looked up from germline, CDR1 is DFQATT and CDR2 is SNEGSKA (reference sequence). V dropped 5 bases and J dropped 2; count of bases not matched to a gene: 4.

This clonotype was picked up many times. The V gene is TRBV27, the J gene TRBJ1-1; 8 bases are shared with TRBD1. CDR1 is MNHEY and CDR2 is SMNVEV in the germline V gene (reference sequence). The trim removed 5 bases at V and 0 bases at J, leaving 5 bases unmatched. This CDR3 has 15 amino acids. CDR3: CASSPGTGMNTEAFF. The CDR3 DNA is TGTGCCAGCAGTCCCGGGACAGGAATGAACACTGAAGCTTTCTTT.

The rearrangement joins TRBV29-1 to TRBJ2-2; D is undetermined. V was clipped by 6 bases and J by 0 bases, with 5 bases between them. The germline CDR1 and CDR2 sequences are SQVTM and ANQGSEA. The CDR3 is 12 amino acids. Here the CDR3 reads CSVTANTGELFF. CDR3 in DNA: TGCAGCGTCACAGCGAACACCGGGGAGCTGTTTTTT.

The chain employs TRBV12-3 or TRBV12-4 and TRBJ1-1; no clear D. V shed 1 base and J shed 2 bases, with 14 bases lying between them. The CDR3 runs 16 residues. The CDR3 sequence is CASSLGEQRGNTEAFF. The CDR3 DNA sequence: TGTGCCAGCAGTTTAGGGGAACAGCGGGGAAACACTGAAGCTTTCTTT.

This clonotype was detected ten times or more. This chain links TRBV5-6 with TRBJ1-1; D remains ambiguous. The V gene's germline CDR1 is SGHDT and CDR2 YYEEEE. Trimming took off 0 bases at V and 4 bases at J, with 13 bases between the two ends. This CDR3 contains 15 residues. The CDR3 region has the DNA TGTGCCAGCAGCTTGGTGGCCCCTCCGGGCACTGAAGCTTTCTTT. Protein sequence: CASSLVAPPGTEAFF.

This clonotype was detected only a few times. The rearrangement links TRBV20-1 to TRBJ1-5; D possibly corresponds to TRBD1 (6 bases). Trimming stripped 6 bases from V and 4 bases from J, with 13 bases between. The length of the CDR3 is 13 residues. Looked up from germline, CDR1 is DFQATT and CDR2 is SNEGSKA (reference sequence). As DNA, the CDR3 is TGCAGTGCCCGACGGCAGGGGAATCAGCCCCAGCATTTT. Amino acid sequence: CSARRQGNQPQHF.

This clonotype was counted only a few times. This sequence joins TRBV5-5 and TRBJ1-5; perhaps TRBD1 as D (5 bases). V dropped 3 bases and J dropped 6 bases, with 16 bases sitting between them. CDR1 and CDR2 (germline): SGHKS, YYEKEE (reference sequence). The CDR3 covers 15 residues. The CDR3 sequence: CASSYSPEGSQPQHF. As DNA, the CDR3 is TGTGCCAGCAGCTACAGCCCCGAGGGGAGTCAGCCCCAGCATTTT.

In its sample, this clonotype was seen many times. CDR3 sequence reads: CASSDRGEHNEQFF. The CDR3 DNA reads TGTGCCAGCAGCGATCGAGGAGAGCACAATGAGCAGTTCTTC. This sequence joins TRBV7-8 and TRBJ2-1; D is uncertain. Germline V gene lookup returns CDR1 SGHVS and CDR2 FQNEAQ. This CDR3 has 14 amino acids. Between the trimmed V and J ends, which lost 5 bases and 5 bases, there was a span of 13 bases.